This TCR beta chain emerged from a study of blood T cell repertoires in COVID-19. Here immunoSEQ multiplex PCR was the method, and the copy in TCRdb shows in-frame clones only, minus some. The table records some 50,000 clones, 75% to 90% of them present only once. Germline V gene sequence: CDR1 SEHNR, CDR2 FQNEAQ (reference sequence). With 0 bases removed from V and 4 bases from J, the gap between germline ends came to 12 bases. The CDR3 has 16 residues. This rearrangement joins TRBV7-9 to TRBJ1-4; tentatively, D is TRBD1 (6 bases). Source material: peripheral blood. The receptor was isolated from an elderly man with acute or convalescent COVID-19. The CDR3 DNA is TGTGCCAGCAGCTTAGCCTTGGGGGCTGGTAATGAAAAACTGTTTTTT. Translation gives CASSLALGAGNEKLFF.